This entry lists 31 T cell receptor beta chains sequenced from one sample in a study of T cell responses to AZD1222 COVID-19 vaccine. Clones were sequenced by immunoSEQ multiplex PCR, and TCRdb holds only the in-frame ones, with some missing. The sample includes 55,000 to 75,000 clones, about four fifths seen only once; the top ten take more than 20%. Specimen: peripheral blood, collected on day 0 of MenACWY control vaccination. The receptor set was obtained from an adult in good health.

The V and J genes are TRBV7-9 and TRBJ2-5; D is possibly TRBD2 (6 bases). Per the germline V gene, CDR1 is SEHNR and CDR2 is FQNEAQ (reference sequence). The CDR3 extends over 14 amino acids. V was clipped by 8 bases and J by 3 bases, with 16 bases between them. The CDR3 coding sequence is TGTGCCAGCGTCCTTTCCGGGACTGAAGAGACCCAGTACTTC. This sequence encodes CASVLSGTEETQYF.

The chain has TRBV5-6 and TRBJ1-1, with 7 bases identical to TRBD1. The junction had 4 bases not matched to a gene; V was cut back by 2 bases and J by 0 bases. The CDR3 sequence is 15 residues long. Germline V gene data show CDR1 as SGHDT and CDR2 as YYEEEE. The CDR3 DNA follows: TGTGCCAGCAGCTTCCGGGACAGAGTGAACACTGAAGCTTTCTTT. Translating it yields CASSFRDRVNTEAFF.

The CDR3 DNA follows: TGTGCCAGCAGTCCGAATCCTGGCAATGAGCAGTTCTTC. This gives the protein CASSPNPGNEQFF. The chain uses TRBV6-5 and TRBJ2-1, with no clear D. The germline V and J ends were trimmed by 5 bases and 6 bases, with 11 bases remaining between them. The germline V gene has CDR1 MNHEY and CDR2 SVGAGI. The CDR3 length is 13 residues.

In DNA form, the CDR3 reads TGTGCCAGCAGAGAGCGACTAGCGGGAGGGTTCGAGCAGTACTTC. Translated: CASRERLAGGFEQYF. The J gene is TRBJ2-7, the V gene TRBV6-5; TRBD2 aligns across 14 bases. This CDR3 has 15 residues. Losses at the gene ends were 6 bases for V and 6 bases for J; bases not matched to a gene: 7. Germline CDR1 reads MNHEY; CDR2 reads SVGAGI.

The chain has TRBV4-3 and TRBJ1-4; possibly TRBD1 for D (5 bases). CDR3 length equals 16 residues. V was trimmed by 0 bases and J by 7 bases, leaving 15 bases between them. Germline V gene data show CDR1 as LGHNA and CDR2 as YSLEER. The CDR3 spells CASSQDAPGGSEKLFF. The CDR3 DNA follows: TGCGCCAGCAGCCAAGATGCCCCGGGGGGAAGTGAAAAACTGTTTTTT.

This chain links TRBV7-2 with TRBJ1-3; the D gene is possibly TRBD1 (6 bases). Germline values: CDR1 SGHTA, CDR2 FQGNSA. This CDR3 region has 15 residues. V gave up 4 bases and J gave up 5 bases, with 15 bases separating them. The CDR3 DNA is TGTGCCAGCAGCTCACGAGTACAGGGTCGAAACACCATATATTTT. Amino acid sequence: CASSSRVQGRNTIYF.

The V gene is TRBV7-6, the J gene TRBJ2-5; 10 bases align to TRBD2. There are 15 residues in the CDR3. V lost 5 bases and J lost 9; bases outside the gene matches: 12. CDR1 and CDR2 (germline): SGHVS, FNYEAQ. CDR3 nucleotide sequence: TGTGCCAGCAGCCCACGTAGCGGGGGGAGCCTTGCCCAGTACTTC. This encodes CASSPRSGGSLAQYF.

The chain uses TRBV13 and TRBJ2-2, with D possibly being TRBD1 (5 bases). The CDR3 covers 15 residues. Germline-derived CDR1 and CDR2 are PRHDT and FYEKMQ (reference sequence). The V end was cut by 5 bases, the J end by 3 bases, with 13 bases between. The CDR3 bases are TGTGCCAGCAGCCCACAGACAGAATACACCGGGGAGCTGTTTTTT. This sequence encodes CASSPQTEYTGELFF.

The V gene is TRBV11-2, the J gene TRBJ1-1; no clear D gene. The CDR3 totals 12 residues. CDR1 is SGHAT, CDR2 FQNNGV, per germline. Trimming stripped 5 bases from V and 8 bases from J, with 12 bases between. The CDR3 DNA reads as TGTGCCAGCAGCACCTTCCCCCAAGAAGCTTTCTTT. It yields the protein CASSTFPQEAFF.

This chain uses TRBV5-8 with TRBJ2-2; TRBD2 matches at 13 bases. Germline trimming cut 3 bases from V and 3 bases from J; bases unmatched to any gene: 2. Germline lookup yields CDR1 SGHTS and CDR2 YDEGEE. The CDR3 is 16 residues long. CDR3 in amino acids: CASSSGLAGDTGELFF. The CDR3 bases are TGTGCCAGCAGCTCAGGACTAGCGGGAGACACCGGGGAGCTGTTTTTT.

V and J are TRBV10-2 and TRBJ2-3; TRBD2 aligns across 9 bases. CDR1 and CDR2 (germline): WSHSY, SAAADI. J gave up 2 bases and V 4 bases, and 7 bases lay outside the gene matches. There are 16 residues in the CDR3. As DNA, the CDR3 is TGCGCCAGCAGTGTACTAGCGGGCGACCTCACAGATACGCAGTATTTT. This sequence encodes CASSVLAGDLTDTQYF.

The CDR3 is CASSQGRPSGNTIYF. The CDR3 DNA follows: TGTGCCAGCAGCCAAGGACGGCCCTCTGGAAACACCATATATTTT. The chain has TRBV3-1 (or the pseudogene TRBV3-2) and TRBJ1-3, with D hard to call. The germline CDR1 and CDR2 sequences are LGHDT and YNNKEL (reference sequence). The CDR3 totals 15 residues. Between the trimmed V and J ends, which lost 1 base and 0 bases, there was a span of 7 bases.

The gene calls are TRBV15 and TRBJ1-1; tentatively, D is TRBD1 (6 bases). Germline loops: CDR1 LNHNV, CDR2 YYDKDF (reference sequence). This CDR3 region has 14 residues. Trimming took off 7 bases at V and 3 bases at J, with 15 bases between the two ends. CDR3 in amino acids: CATNQGRTDTEAFF. The CDR3 DNA reads TGTGCCACCAATCAGGGGAGAACGGACACTGAAGCTTTCTTT.

This chain joins TRBV6-1 and TRBJ2-7; no reliable D call. This CDR3 has 11 residues. Germline V CDR1 and CDR2: MNHNS, SASEGT. Trimming removed 0 bases from V and 4 bases from J, with 1 base in between. CDR3: CASSEAYEQYF. The CDR3 DNA is TGTGCCAGCAGTGAAGCATACGAGCAGTACTTC.

This clone was observed a single time. The chain employs TRBV5-1 and TRBJ1-2; TRBD1 matches at 11 bases. Trimming removed 0 bases from V and 11 bases from J; junction bases left unmatched: 12. The germline V gene has CDR1 SGHRS and CDR2 YFSETQ. This CDR3 is 16 amino acids long. The CDR3, as DNA: TGCGCCAGCAGCTTGGACCTCGGGACAGGGGGATTCAAATACACCTTC. It specifies CASSLDLGTGGFKYTF.

The gene calls are TRBV5-6 and TRBJ1-1; D is undetermined. The V gene's germline CDR1 is SGHDT and CDR2 YYEEEE. V gave up 3 bases and J gave up 0 bases, with 9 bases separating them. CDR3 length: 14 amino acids. CDR3 in DNA: TGTGCCAGCAGCTCGATCAGGCTGAACACTGAAGCTTTCTTT. Translating gives CASSSIRLNTEAFF.

The chain employs TRBV7-9 and TRBJ1-2; possible D gene TRBD1, 5 bases. The CDR3 totals 15 residues. Trimming left V 0 bases short and J 0 bases short, with 8 bases between. Per the germline V gene, CDR1 is SEHNR and CDR2 is FQNEAQ (reference sequence). The CDR3 DNA follows: TGTGCCAGCAGCTTAGCTGGGGGTACTAACTATGGCTACACCTTC. Translation gives CASSLAGGTNYGYTF.

For the CDR3, the DNA is TGTGCCAGCAGAGCTACAGGGGGCAGGGCCGGGGAGCTGTTTTTT. Translating gives CASRATGGRAGELFF. This chain uses TRBV2 with TRBJ2-2; 9 nucleotides line up with TRBD1. This CDR3 is built from 15 residues. Germline V CDR1 and CDR2: SNHLY, FYNNEI. The V segment lost 6 bases and the J segment 6 bases; nucleotides outside the gene matches: 8.

The V call is TRBV5-1, the J call TRBJ1-1; TRBD1 matches at 10 bases. V shed 2 bases, J shed 9 bases, and the junction held 4 bases outside the gene matches. CDR1 is SGHRS, CDR2 YFSETQ, per germline. The CDR3 runs 13 residues. The chain's CDR3 is CASSLGQGEKAFF. Here the CDR3 DNA reads TGCGCCAGCAGCTTAGGACAGGGGGAAAAAGCTTTCTTT.

The chain recombines TRBV5-8 with TRBJ2-1; 12 nucleotides line up with TRBD2. From germline, CDR1 is SGHTS and CDR2 YDEGEE. Trimming took 4 bases from V and 4 from J; bases not matched to a gene: 12. This CDR3 is built from 18 residues. This chain's CDR3 is CASSPLGLAGGFYNEQFF. In DNA, the CDR3 is TGTGCCAGCAGCCCGCTAGGGCTAGCGGGAGGGTTTTACAATGAGCAGTTCTTC.

V usage is TRBV7-8 and J usage is TRBJ1-6; 12 nucleotides align to TRBD1. Trimming at V came to 5 bases and at J to 8 bases, leaving 13 bases not matched to a gene. Germline values: CDR1 SGHVS, CDR2 FQNEAQ. This CDR3 is 18 amino acids long. The CDR3 loop is CASSLRDRGLGRDSPLHF. The CDR3 DNA follows: TGTGCCAGCAGCCTCCGGGACAGGGGGCTTGGGCGGGATTCACCCCTCCACTTT.

A single count supports this clone. The chain carries TRBV4-1 and TRBJ1-5; D is uncertain. This CDR3 has 15 residues. The germline V gene encodes CDR1 MGHRA and CDR2 YSYEKL. The V and J ends lost 1 base and 1 base respectively, with 8 bases between them. The chain's CDR3 is CASSQVEGSNQPQHF. CDR3 DNA: TGCGCCAGCAGCCAAGTCGAAGGCAGCAATCAGCCCCAGCATTTT.

The V gene is TRBV11-2, the J gene TRBJ2-3; 8 bases line up with TRBD1. With V trimmed by 5 bases and J by 4 bases, 5 bases remained unmatched. The CDR3 spans 14 residues. Germline V lookup: CDR1 SGHAT, CDR2 FQNNGV. The CDR3 coding sequence is TGTGCCAGCAGCCCGGACAGGGTCTCAGATACGCAGTATTTT. It specifies CASSPDRVSDTQYF.

The chain is built from TRBV5-1 and TRBJ2-1; 9 nucleotides align to TRBD1. CDR3 length: 15 residues. Germline lookup yields CDR1 SGHRS and CDR2 YFSETQ. The V and J ends lost 0 bases and 6 bases, in that order; junction bases with no gene match: 4. CDR3: CASSLGTGVGNEQFF. CDR3 coding DNA: TGCGCCAGCAGCTTGGGGACAGGGGTCGGCAATGAGCAGTTCTTC.

The J gene is TRBJ2-7, the V gene TRBV29-1; 9 bases line up with TRBD2. The CDR3 runs to 15 residues. V trimming: 6 bases; J trimming: 6 bases; junction bases outside the gene matches: 15. Germline CDR1 reads SQVTM; CDR2 reads ANQGSEA. As DNA, the CDR3 is TGCAGCGTCGGGCGGAATAGCGGGAGTTTGGCCGAGCAGTACTTC. As protein: CSVGRNSGSLAEQYF.

The CDR3 sequence is CASSYQFLGGELFF. The CDR3 DNA is TGTGCCAGCAGTTATCAGTTTTTGGGCGGGGAGCTGTTTTTT. The chain has TRBV27 and TRBJ2-2, with no clear D. Germline V lookup: CDR1 MNHEY, CDR2 SMNVEV (reference sequence). Trimming cost V 4 bases and J 7 bases, with 13 bases left between them. The CDR3 length is 14 residues.

J is TRBJ2-7 and V is TRBV2; 7 nucleotides agree with TRBD1. The junction had 11 bases not matched to a gene; V was cut back by 6 bases and J by 6 bases. The germline V gene has CDR1 SNHLY and CDR2 FYNNEI. The CDR3 covers 14 residues. The CDR3 loop is CASRETGPVVEQYF. The CDR3 nucleotides are TGTGCCAGCAGGGAGACAGGGCCCGTGGTCGAGCAGTACTTC.

This clone occurred a few times. This chain uses TRBV5-1 with TRBJ2-5; possible D gene TRBD2, 6 bases. V lost 4 bases, J lost 3 bases, and 10 bases lay in between. This CDR3 is 13 amino acids long. Germline V lookup: CDR1 SGHRS, CDR2 YFSETQ. DNA of the CDR3: TGCGCCAGCAGCGAGGAGGGCGAAGAGACCCAGTACTTC. Residues: CASSEEGEETQYF.

In DNA, the CDR3 is TGTGCCAGCAGTTCCCGGACTAGCGGGAGGGTAGCGGAGCAGTACTTC. Residues: CASSSRTSGRVAEQYF. The genes are TRBV6-5 and TRBJ2-7, with 15 nucleotides matching TRBD2. The germline CDR1 and CDR2 sequences are MNHEY and SVGAGI. Trimming took 4 bases from V and 7 from J; bases not matched to a gene: 8. The CDR3 contains 16 residues.

This clone was counted a few times. The CDR3 sequence: CASSVGGRYEKLFF. In nucleotides, the CDR3 is TGTGCCAGCAGTGTGGGAGGTCGATATGAAAAACTGTTTTTT. The V and J genes are TRBV2 and TRBJ1-4; D unresolved. Trimming stripped 4 bases from V and 6 bases from J, with 12 bases between. The CDR3 has 14 residues. Germline loops: CDR1 SNHLY, CDR2 FYNNEI.

The rearrangement uses TRBV5-5 and TRBJ2-1, with 9 nucleotides matching TRBD2. From germline, CDR1 is SGHKS and CDR2 YYEKEE (reference sequence). V lost 0 bases and J lost 8; bases outside the gene matches: 9. CDR3 length: 16 residues. The CDR3 nucleotides are TGTGCCAGCAGCTTGGTGGTAGCGGGAGCCCTTGATGAGCAGTTCTTC. Protein sequence: CASSLVVAGALDEQFF.